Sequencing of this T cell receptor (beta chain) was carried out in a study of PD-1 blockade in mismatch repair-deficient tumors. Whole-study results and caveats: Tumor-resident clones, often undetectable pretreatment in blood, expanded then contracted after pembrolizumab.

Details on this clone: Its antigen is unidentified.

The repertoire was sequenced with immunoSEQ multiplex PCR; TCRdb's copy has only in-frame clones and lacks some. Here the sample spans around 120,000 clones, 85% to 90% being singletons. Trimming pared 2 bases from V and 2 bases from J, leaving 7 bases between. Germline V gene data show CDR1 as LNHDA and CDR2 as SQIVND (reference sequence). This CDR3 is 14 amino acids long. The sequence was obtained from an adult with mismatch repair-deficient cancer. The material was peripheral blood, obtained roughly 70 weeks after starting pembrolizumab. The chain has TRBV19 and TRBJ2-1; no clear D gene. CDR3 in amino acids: CASSISGPYNEQFF. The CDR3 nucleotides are TGTGCCAGTAGTATATCCGGTCCCTACAATGAGCAGTTCTTC. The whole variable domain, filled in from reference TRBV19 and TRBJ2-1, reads DGGITQSPKYLFRKEGQNVTLSCEQNLNHDAMYWYRQDPGQGLRLIYYSQIVNDFQKGDIAEGYSVSREKKESFPLTVTSAQKNPTAFYLCASSISGPYNEQFFGPGTRLTVL.